This TCR beta chain was identified in a study of T cell responses to AZD1222 COVID-19 vaccine. TCRdb's table, derived via immunoSEQ multiplex PCR, lists solely in-frame clones and lacks some. The sample consists of under 110,000 clones, 80% to 95% of them appearing once. Germline assignment: CDR1 LGHDT and CDR2 YNNKEL (reference sequence). V gave up 0 bases and J gave up 1 base; unmatched junction bases: 5. The length of the CDR3 is 16 residues. The receptor was isolated from an adult who received the AZD1222 COVID-19 vaccine. Source: peripheral blood, taken 28 days after the second AZD1222 dose. The chain recombines TRBV3-1 (or the pseudogene TRBV3-2) with TRBJ2-5; 7 nucleotides agree with TRBD2. CDR3 coding DNA: TGTGCCAGCAGCCAAGAGTTGCGGGGGACCCAAGAGACCCAGTACTTC. Its protein is CASSQELRGTQETQYF.